Here is one T cell receptor (beta chain) with its context. Profiling relied on immunoSEQ multiplex PCR, and the TCRdb table lists in-frame clones only, not all of them. The data show 85,000 to 110,000 clones, roughly 87% seen once. V lost 1 base and J lost 5, with 12 bases in between. Germline V lookup: CDR1 SGHTA, CDR2 FQGNSA. This CDR3 has 15 amino acids. This record comes from a study of blood T cell repertoires in COVID-19. The V gene is TRBV7-2, the J gene TRBJ2-1, with D unclear. Sequencing was done on a sample of peripheral blood. This clonotype originated in a human donor in a cohort sampled during active COVID-19. CDR3 sequence (DNA): TGTGCCAGCAGCTTAGAGCATCCTACAGACAATGAGCAGTTCTTC. Its translation is CASSLEHPTDNEQFF.